This TCR beta chain is drawn from a study of response to subunit inactivated influenza vaccine. TCRdb reanalysed the RT-PCR reads using MiXCR and keeps one entry per CDR3 protein. The sample comprises 600,000 to 850,000 distinct CDR3 sequences, 12% to 15% of which are singletons, and less than 9% rests with the top ten. Regarding this clonotype: No antigen is known for it.

Findings and caveats of the study: That few new T cells are recruited by each seasonal influenza vaccination was the authors' suggestion.

This CDR3 comprises 13 residues. V shed 4 bases and J 14 bases; nucleotides not matched to a gene: 7. The germline V gene encodes CDR1 MNHEY and CDR2 SMNVEV (reference sequence). The sample was PBMCs from blood, taken approximately 15 days before vaccination. The chain carries TRBV27 and TRBJ2-1; 11 nucleotides align to TRBD2. The clonotype was recovered from a man between 45 and 60 years old who received an inactivated influenza vaccine. In DNA form, the CDR3 reads TGTGCCAGCAGTTCCCCGCCGGGACTAGCGGAGTTCTTC. It codes for CASSSPPGLAEFF.